Below are 13 T cell receptor beta chains sequenced from a single sample in a study of blood T cell repertoires in COVID-19. The protocol was immunoSEQ multiplex PCR, while the TCRdb copy is restricted to in-frame clones and leaves out a portion. This repertoire shows 150,000 to 200,000 clones, roughly 85% found once; its top ten account for 5%. Specimen: peripheral blood. The receptors stem from a human donor in a cohort sampled during active COVID-19.

J is TRBJ1-5 and V is TRBV2, with D perhaps matching TRBD1 (5 bases). Germline CDR1 is SNHLY and CDR2 is FYNNEI. The V end lost 4 bases, the J end lost 3 bases, and 10 bases lay between the germline ends. The CDR3 is made up of 14 amino acids. The CDR3 bases are TGTGCCAGCAGTGTCGGACATAACAATCAGCCCCAGCATTTT. It codes for CASSVGHNNQPQHF.

This rearrangement joins TRBV6-5 to TRBJ1-4; perhaps TRBD1 as D (6 bases). This CDR3 comprises 15 residues. V was shortened by 5 bases and J by 11 bases, with 21 bases between the two germline ends. Per the germline V gene, CDR1 is MNHEY and CDR2 is SVGAGI. The CDR3 coding sequence is TGTGCCAGCAGTCAGCGGACACAAGGGGGAGCGAAACTGTTTTTT. Its protein product is CASSQRTQGGAKLFF.

V gene TRBV5-4 combines with J gene TRBJ2-3; TRBD2 agrees at 12 bases. V trimming: 1 base; J trimming: 5 bases; junction bases outside the gene matches: 5. Germline CDR1 and CDR2: SGHNT and YYREEE (reference sequence). CDR3 length equals 16 residues. DNA of the CDR3: TGTGCCAGCAGCTTGCTAGCGGGGGGGCGTAAAGATACGCAGTATTTT. Its protein is CASSLLAGGRKDTQYF.

V usage is TRBV19 and J usage is TRBJ1-2, with 8 nucleotides matching TRBD1. CDR1 and CDR2 (germline): LNHDA, SQIVND (reference sequence). J gave up 6 bases and V 1 base, and 4 bases lay outside the gene matches. The CDR3 is made up of 14 amino acids. Written as DNA, the CDR3 is TGTGCCAGTAGTATAGGGACAGGGACGCATGGCTACACCTTC. This translates into CASSIGTGTHGYTF.

The chain joins TRBV5-6 to TRBJ1-2; D call uncertain. Between the trimmed V and J ends, which lost 4 bases and 0 bases, there was a span of 10 bases. The CDR3 covers 14 residues. The germline gives CDR1 SGHDT, CDR2 YYEEEE. The CDR3 region is CASSPDGTNYGYTF. CDR3 coding DNA: TGTGCCAGCAGCCCAGACGGGACTAACTATGGCTACACCTTC.

In nucleotides, the CDR3 is TGTGCCAGCAGCTTGGTGCAGCGGGAGGGCAATGAGCAGTTCTTC. This sequence encodes CASSLVQREGNEQFF. This chain links TRBV5-6 with TRBJ2-1; the match to TRBD2 covers 10 bases. CDR1 is SGHDT, CDR2 YYEEEE, per germline. V shed 0 bases and J 6 bases; nucleotides not matched to a gene: 3. CDR3 length: 15 amino acids.

The rearrangement uses TRBV6-5 and TRBJ1-1, with TRBD1 matching over 7 bases. The V and J ends lost 7 bases and 8 bases, in that order; junction bases with no gene match: 13. The CDR3 has 14 amino acids. Germline V gene sequence: CDR1 MNHEY, CDR2 SVGAGI. The CDR3 DNA sequence: TGTGCCAGCAAATTGACAGGGATTACATCGGAAGCTTTCTTT. Its translation is CASKLTGITSEAFF.

About this clone itself: A much larger clone differs by one base, so this may be a read error. The chain's CDR3 is CASSIGTGAYEQYF. CDR3 sequence (DNA): TGTGCCAGTAGTATAGGGACAGGGGCCTACGAGCAGTACTTC. The chain is built from TRBV19 and TRBJ2-7, with 9 bases that match TRBD1. Germline CDR1 reads LNHDA; CDR2 reads SQIVND (reference sequence). V was pared by 1 base and J by 2 bases, with 0 bases of the junction left unmatched. This CDR3 comprises 14 residues.

The chain combines TRBV28 with TRBJ1-6; D call uncertain. The V gene's germline CDR1 is MDHEN and CDR2 SYDVKM. Deletions cut 6 bases from V and 4 bases from J, with 13 bases between. The CDR3 is made up of 15 amino acids. The CDR3 protein is CASSDSWPYNSPLHF. The CDR3, as DNA: TGTGCCAGCAGCGACTCCTGGCCATATAATTCACCCCTCCACTTT.

The CDR3, as DNA: TGTGCCAGCAGCCGAGTCTCGGACAGTATGACTGAAGCTTTCTTT. Translated: CASSRVSDSMTEAFF. The genes are TRBV5-4 and TRBJ1-1, with D perhaps matching TRBD1 (6 bases). The germline V and J ends were trimmed by 4 bases and 5 bases, with 18 bases remaining between them. The CDR3 contains 15 residues. In germline, CDR1 is SGHNT, CDR2 YYREEE (reference sequence).

V gene TRBV19 combines with J gene TRBJ1-5, with 7 bases that match TRBD1. Germline-derived CDR1 and CDR2 are LNHDA and SQIVND (reference sequence). The CDR3 is 15 amino acids. After removal of 4 bases from V and 1 base from J, the junction contained 4 bases not matched to a gene. CDR3 in amino acids: CASSTTTGSNQPQHF. CDR3 nucleotide sequence: TGTGCCAGTAGTACCACGACAGGGAGCAATCAGCCCCAGCATTTT.

This clone was counted between two and nine times. The rearrangement joins TRBV5-4 to TRBJ1-2; weak D call: TRBD1 (5 bases). Trimming removed 0 bases from V and 8 bases from J, with 14 bases in between. The CDR3 extends over 14 amino acids. Germline V CDR1 and CDR2: SGHNT, YYREEE (reference sequence). The DNA for the CDR3 is TGTGCCAGCAGCTTGGTTTTGGGGGGGGACGGCTACACCTTC. Its translation is CASSLVLGGDGYTF.

This sequence joins TRBV18 and TRBJ2-1; D is uncertain. V gave up 2 bases and J gave up 8 bases, with 13 bases separating them. Germline loops: CDR1 KGHSH, CDR2 LQKENI. The CDR3 consists of 14 residues. CDR3 loop: CASSPVLNRDEQFF. CDR3 sequence (DNA): TGTGCCAGCTCACCAGTTCTCAACCGGGATGAGCAGTTCTTC.